The 21 T cell receptor beta chains listed next were all sequenced from one sample in a study of low-dose radiotherapy and immunotherapy resistance in tumors (dated by TCRdb to between 2021 and 2023). Taken with the paper, the label for time point translates to: before trial treatment. The sequencer listed for this sample is Illumina HiSeq 2500. To make first-strand cDNA, Superscript III was used along with a set of TRAV- and TRBV-specific primers so that both the TCRalpha and TCRbeta chains were covered. TCRs were amplified with Phusion for about 22 PCR cycles using a constant-region primer together with the adapter attached to the V primers. The public sequencing data were trimmed at Q25 with fastp and processed into clonotypes with MiXCR by TCRdb, which kept only in-frame beta chains. Rows matching on CDR3 protein sequence are summarized as one entry with the most common DNA and genes. The sample has around 65,000 distinct CDR3 sequences on record, around a quarter of them singletons. The ten biggest clones cover about 6.6% of the sample.

The sequencing here drew on PBMCs, taken before treatment. Receptors originate from a male donor with rectosigmoid adenocarcinoma.

CDR3 nucleotide sequence: TGCGCCAGCAGCTTGGCTAGCGGGTTCACAGATACGCAGTATTTT. Its translation is CASSLASGFTDTQYF. The chain recombines TRBV5-1 with TRBJ2-3; 8 bases match TRBD2. CDR3 size: 15 residues. The J segment lost 2 bases and the V segment lost 0 bases, leaving 2 bases of the junction unmatched. Germline assignment: CDR1 SGHRS and CDR2 YFSETQ.

This clonotype was detected ten times or more. The rearrangement uses TRBV5-6 and TRBJ2-3; TRBD2 is a possible D gene (5 bases). The V and J ends lost 3 bases and 5 bases respectively, with 10 bases between them. Germline V gene lookup returns CDR1 SGHDT and CDR2 YYEEEE. The CDR3 extends over 13 amino acids. CDR3 loop: CASSWEREDTQYF. CDR3 in DNA: TGTGCCAGCAGCTGGGAGCGCGAAGATACGCAGTATTTT.

This clonotype occurred many times. J is TRBJ1-6 and V is TRBV18; TRBD1 aligns across 9 bases. Germline lookup yields CDR1 KGHSH and CDR2 LQKENI. V lost 4 bases, J lost 10 bases, and 5 bases stayed unmatched. This CDR3 has 14 amino acids. The CDR3 bases are TGTGCCAGCTCACGGGACAGGGCAGGCTCACCCCTCCACTTT. It translates to CASSRDRAGSPLHF.

This clonotype was recorded many times. The chain is built from TRBV21-1 and TRBJ2-2; TRBD2 is taken as the D call from the table, unchecked against the DNA. TRBV21-1 corresponds to a pseudogene. This CDR3 is built from 17 residues. CDR3 sequence reads: CASSGGLAGGRTGELFF. CDR3 coding DNA: TGTGCCAGCAGCGGGGGACTAGCGGGAGGGCGAACCGGGGAGCTGTTTTTT.

This clonotype has at least ten counts. This chain joins TRBV9 and TRBJ2-3; TRBD2 matches 12 bases. The CDR3 loop spans 16 amino acids. The germline CDR1 and CDR2 sequences are SGDLS and YYNGEE. V shed 5 bases, J shed 4 bases, and the junction held 8 bases outside the gene matches. Here the CDR3 reads CASSRLAGGIADTQYF. The CDR3 DNA is TGTGCCAGCAGTAGGCTAGCGGGGGGGATCGCAGATACGCAGTATTTT.

This clonotype has a count of ten or more. The chain joins TRBV6-2 or TRBV6-3 to TRBJ2-6; 10 nucleotides align to TRBD1. J was trimmed by 0 bases and V by 8 bases; bases with no gene match: 1. The CDR3 extends over 15 amino acids. Germline assignment: CDR1 MNHEY and CDR2 SVGEGT. The DNA of the CDR3 is TGTGCCAGCCGGACAGGGGGCTCTGGGGCCAACGTCCTGACTTTC. Translating it yields CASRTGGSGANVLTF.

This clonotype came up many times. V and J are TRBV29-1 and TRBJ2-2, with D perhaps matching TRBD1 (5 bases). In germline, CDR1 is SQVTM, CDR2 ANQGSEA. There are 12 residues in the CDR3. With 2 bases removed from V and 4 bases from J, the gap between germline ends came to 5 bases. The CDR3 reads CSVERGTGELFF. CDR3 in DNA: TGCAGCGTTGAAAGGGGCACCGGGGAGCTGTTTTTT.

Many counts were recorded for this clonotype. This chain links TRBV1 with TRBJ2-3; the listed D gene, TRBD1, was not tested against the DNA. TRBV1 is an annotated pseudogene. The CDR3 is 17 amino acids. The CDR3 DNA is TGCGCCAGCAGCCAAGAGGAAGGCGGGGGGGCGACAGATACGCAGTATTTT. This gives the protein CASSQEEGGGATDTQYF.

The sample holds many counts of this clonotype. The chain's CDR3 is CASSEARLVGVGNQPQHF. The CDR3 coding sequence is TGTGCCAGCAGTGAAGCGCGTCTGGTGGGCGTCGGGAATCAGCCCCAGCATTTT. This chain joins TRBV2 and TRBJ1-5; D gene ambiguous. The CDR3 sequence is 18 residues long. The germline V and J ends were trimmed by 0 bases and 4 bases, with 19 bases remaining between them. CDR1 is SNHLY and CDR2 is FYNNEI in the germline V gene.

The chain carries TRBV6-2 or TRBV6-3 and TRBJ2-2, with TRBD2 matching over 14 bases. V lost 9 bases, J lost 5 bases, and 5 bases stayed unmatched. CDR3 size: 15 residues. Germline CDR1 is MNHEY and CDR2 is SVGEGT. The CDR3, as DNA: TGTGCCAGTTCAGGACTAGCGGGAGGTACCGGGGAGCTGTTTTTT. Its protein product is CASSGLAGGTGELFF.

This clonotype was counted ten times or more. The chain uses TRBV19 and TRBJ2-5, with D hard to call. The germline V and J ends were trimmed by 6 bases and 4 bases, with 9 bases remaining between them. Germline CDR1 LNHDA, CDR2 SQIVND (reference sequence). The CDR3 extends over 12 amino acids. CDR3: CASRWGSETQYF. The CDR3 DNA is TGTGCCAGTAGGTGGGGTTCAGAGACCCAGTACTTC. Complete variable domain (other parts from reference TRBV19 and TRBJ2-5): DGGITQSPKYLFRKEGQNVTLSCEQNLNHDAMYWYRQDPGQGLRLIYYSQIVNDFQKGDIAEGYSVSREKKESFPLTVTSAQKNPTAFYLCASRWGSETQYFGPGTRLLVL.

As to this clonotype: This may be a read error: a much more frequent sequence differs by one nucleotide. The gene calls are TRBV6-2 or TRBV6-3 and TRBJ2-7; 10 bases line up with TRBD2. The J call may be faulty, since TRBJ2-1 better matches the DNA end. Germline lookup yields CDR1 MNHEY and CDR2 SVGEGT. The CDR3 consists of 15 residues. The CDR3 reads CASSPRAGGPDEQFF. DNA of the CDR3: TGTGCCAGCAGCCCACGAGCGGGAGGGCCGGACGAGCAGTTCTTC.

This clonotype came up many times. The chain has TRBV28 and TRBJ2-7, with D unresolved. The CDR3 extends over 17 amino acids. Germline V gene lookup returns CDR1 MDHEN and CDR2 SYDVKM. With 3 bases removed from V and 5 bases from J, the gap between germline ends came to 23 bases. The CDR3 spells CASSFMLDGGRRDEQYF. In DNA, the CDR3 is TGTGCCAGCAGTTTCATGCTGGACGGTGGACGTCGGGACGAGCAGTACTTC.

This clonotype was recorded many times. The chain combines TRBV28 with TRBJ2-1; D is uncertain. V was cut by 5 bases and J by 0 bases, with 14 bases left in between. Germline lookup yields CDR1 MDHEN and CDR2 SYDVKM. The CDR3 spans 16 residues. The CDR3 is CASSPRLESSYNEQFF. The CDR3, as DNA: TGTGCCAGCAGTCCCCGATTGGAGAGCTCCTACAATGAGCAGTTCTTC.

This clonotype came up many times. The chain links TRBV13 to TRBJ2-2, with TRBD1 identical over 9 bases. The trim removed 5 bases at V and 1 base at J, leaving 8 bases unmatched. CDR3 length: 17 residues. The germline V gene has CDR1 PRHDT and CDR2 FYEKMQ (reference sequence). In DNA, the CDR3 is TGTGCCAGCAGCATCCCGGACAGGGGCCGGAACACCGGGGAGCTGTTTTTT. This codes for CASSIPDRGRNTGELFF.

Comment on this clonotype: A far larger clone is just one base off, so this is likely a read error. The chain links TRBV24-1 to TRBJ2-7, with 12 bases aligning to TRBD2. The assigned J gene may be wrong: the sequence end matches TRBJ2-1 better. Germline V lookup: CDR1 KGHDR, CDR2 SFDVKD. The CDR3 contains 19 residues. CDR3 in DNA: TGTGCCACCAGTCAGGCTAGCGGGGGGGCCCTCGGCTCCTACAATGAGCAGTTCTTC. This encodes CATSQASGGALGSYNEQFF.

On this clonotype: This may stem from a read error, because a much larger clone lies one nucleotide away. The V and J genes are TRBV12-3 or TRBV12-4 and TRBJ2-1; no clear D gene. The CDR3 has 14 residues. Trimming left V 2 bases short and J 10 bases short, with 15 bases between. CDR3 nucleotides: TGTGCCAGCAGTTTAAGTCCCCGCTCCTACGAGCAGTTCTTC. Amino acid sequence: CASSLSPRSYEQFF.

This clonotype came up many times. The rearrangement uses TRBV28 and TRBJ2-7; D call uncertain. Trimming removed 3 bases from V and 2 bases from J, with 17 bases in between. The germline V gene encodes CDR1 MDHEN and CDR2 SYDVKM. The CDR3 runs to 16 residues. CDR3 protein: CASSFHLAGLTYEQYF. The CDR3 region has the DNA TGTGCCAGCAGTTTTCATTTGGCAGGTTTAACCTACGAGCAGTACTTC.

This clonotype was observed many times. The chain links TRBV28 to TRBJ1-5; no firm D call. V was trimmed by 5 bases and J by 1 base, leaving 9 bases between them. CDR3 size: 14 residues. Germline-derived CDR1 and CDR2 are MDHEN and SYDVKM. The CDR3 here is CASSPGWSNQPQHF. CDR3 sequence (DNA): TGTGCCAGCAGTCCGGGTTGGAGCAATCAGCCCCAGCATTTT.

This clonotype came up many times. The V and J genes are TRBV6-2 or TRBV6-3 and TRBJ2-1, with D perhaps TRBD1 (5 bases). Germline V gene sequence: CDR1 MNHEY, CDR2 SVGEGT. V lost 0 bases and J lost 2, with 11 bases in between. CDR3 size: 16 residues. CDR3 nucleotide sequence: TGTGCCAGCAGTTACTCGGCAGGGTGGACCTACAATGAGCAGTTCTTC. It specifies CASSYSAGWTYNEQFF.

This clonotype was picked up many times. The chain is built from TRBV2 and TRBJ2-3; D not resolved. V shed 7 bases and J shed 5 bases, with 7 bases lying between them. The V gene's germline CDR1 is SNHLY and CDR2 FYNNEI. The CDR3 is 11 amino acids. DNA for the CDR3: TGTGCCAGCATATTTGTAGATACGCAGTATTTT. Translating gives CASIFVDTQYF.